The clone carrying this T cell receptor (beta chain) occurred a few times. The cohort's ophthalmopathy patients, a group with duration under 3 months, had a Clinical Activity Score of at least 3 and a NOSPECS grade of at least 4. Fresh peripheral blood, roughly 9.8 ml of it, supplied the PBMCs. These data come from a study of T cells in Graves' hyperthyroidism and ophthalmopathy. Unmatched junction bases numbered 3, after V lost 2 bases and J lost 3 bases. Looked up from germline, CDR1 is MNHNY and CDR2 is SVGAGI (reference sequence). The CDR3 is 15 amino acids. RNA transcripts gave rise to amplified TCR beta CDR3 regions. The HTBI primer set was used in a first-round RT-PCR of the TCR CDR3. Via MiXCR, TCRdb re-called the multiplex PCR reads, giving one row per CDR3 protein. The repertoire holds a few hundred thousand distinct CDR3 sequences, roughly 15% seen once, with roughly 21% in the top ten.

Sequencing was performed on blood. The TCR was taken from a woman in her twenties or thirties with Graves' ophthalmopathy. The gene calls are TRBV6-6 and TRBJ2-3; 9 bases fit TRBD1. The CDR3 DNA follows: TGTGCCAGCAGTTACCGGGACAGGGTAACAGATACGCAGTATTTT. It encodes CASSYRDRVTDTQYF.